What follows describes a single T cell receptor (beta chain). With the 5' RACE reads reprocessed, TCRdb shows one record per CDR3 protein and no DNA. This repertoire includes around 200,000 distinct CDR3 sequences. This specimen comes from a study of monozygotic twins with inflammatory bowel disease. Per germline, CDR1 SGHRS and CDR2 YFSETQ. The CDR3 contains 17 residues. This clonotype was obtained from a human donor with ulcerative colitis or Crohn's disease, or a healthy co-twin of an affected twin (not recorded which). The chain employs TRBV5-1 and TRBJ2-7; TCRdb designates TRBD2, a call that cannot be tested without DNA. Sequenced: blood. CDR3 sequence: CASSKTPSVGAADEQYF.